The entry that follows covers one T cell receptor (beta chain) sequence. Only in-frame clones appear in the TCRdb table, and some are missing; sequencing was by immunoSEQ multiplex PCR. Of tens of thousands of clones in the sample, roughly 88% are singletons; the top ten hold 30% to 40%. The germline V gene has CDR1 SGHAT and CDR2 FQNNGV. The CDR3 length is 14 residues. Trimming took off 5 bases at V and 4 bases at J, with 9 bases between the two ends. The data are from a study of OX40 agonist ivuxolimab in advanced cancers. The origin of this receptor is an adult with an advanced solid tumor such as melanoma, head and neck, liver or kidney cancer. Sequenced material: CD4+ or CD8+ T cells sorted from blood, taken in a trial of the OX40 agonist ivuxolimab. The chain has TRBV11-2 and TRBJ1-6; D not certain. This CDR3 reads CASSQRIYNSPLHF. CDR3 DNA: TGTGCCAGCAGCCAAAGAATATATAATTCACCCCTCCACTTT.